The entry that follows covers one T cell receptor (beta chain) sequence. Clones were sequenced by immunoSEQ multiplex PCR, and TCRdb holds only the in-frame ones, with some missing. The sample has some 12,000 clones, roughly 60% seen once. The source of the sample is a study of cytotoxic CD8 clonotypes in ibrutinib-treated CLL. Germline V lookup: CDR1 SGHTA, CDR2 FQGNSA. The CDR3 is made up of 15 amino acids. V was cut by 6 bases and J by 1 base, with 16 bases left in between. The sample in question was PBMCs, obtained before ibrutinib treatment. The chain couples TRBV7-2 to TRBJ2-7; D may correspond to TRBD1 or TRBD2 (5 bases each). This TCR came from a human donor with chronic lymphocytic leukemia. DNA of the CDR3: TGTGCCAGCAGGTTGGGGGTGAGTGGGTCCTACGAGCAGTACTTC. It codes for CASRLGVSGSYEQYF.